Sequencing of this T cell receptor (beta chain) was carried out in a study of T-cell memory formation after mild COVID-19. Study in general: The study found TCR clusters largely donor specific. General observations from the study: Confirmation of SARS-CoV-2 specificity was lacking for second-wave clones peaking day 37. Contracting clones, day 15 to 85, had balanced CD4/CD8, and later expanders favored CD4+.

Barcoded TCR alpha and TCR beta cDNA libraries with UMIs came from 5'RACE using constant-segment primers. In TCRdb, the 5' RACE reads were re-called with MiXCR into one record per CDR3 protein. The repertoire has around 100,000 distinct CDR3 sequences, over 20% of them found once; the top ten carry about 42%. This clonotype was recorded a few times. Its cognate antigen is unknown. V dropped 6 bases and J dropped 6; count of bases not matched to a gene: 7. The CDR3 covers 14 residues. The chain couples TRBV12-3 or TRBV12-4 to TRBJ1-5; 8 positions match TRBD1. This sequence was found in a man aged 18 to 35 who had mild COVID-19 (a few samples of this study predate the infection). Cell type and time point are not known. Sequenced sample: PBMCs or a T cell subset sorted from them (not recorded which). The CDR3 sequence: CASSRGQGGQPQHF. In DNA, the CDR3 is TGTGCCAGCAGCCGAGGACAGGGTGGTCAGCCCCAGCATTTT.